The 26 T cell receptor beta chains listed next were all sequenced from one sample in a study of human T cells and chemical hapten exposure. TCRdb redid the calling of the RACE reads with MiXCR, one entry per CDR3 protein. The data show roughly 100,000 distinct CDR3 sequences, about a tenth seen once. Time point given: pre-sensitization, week 0. This sample's treatment: therapeutic diphenylcyclopropenone sensitization with weekly scalp DPC. The material sequenced was whole blood, taken in connection with sensitization to the hapten diphenylcyclopropenone (DPC). Receptor source: a woman aged 55-69 years with alopecia areata. Some clones in this sample may be carry-over from other donors' samples.

This chain joins TRBV20-1 and TRBJ2-3, with D possibly TRBD1 on 5 matching bases. The CDR3 loop spans 15 amino acids. CDR1 and CDR2 (germline): DFQATT, SNEGSKA (reference sequence). Deletions cut 0 bases from V and 1 base from J, with 11 bases between. The CDR3 nucleotides read TGCAGTGCTAGAGATCATGGGGCGGGCACAGATACGCAGTATTTT. Amino acids: CSARDHGAGTDTQYF.

This clonotype was recorded many times. The rearrangement uses TRBV30 and TRBJ2-7, with no clear D. Looked up from germline, CDR1 is GTSNPN and CDR2 is SVGIG (reference sequence). The V end was cut by 0 bases, the J end by 3 bases, with 3 bases between. The CDR3 length is 11 residues. The CDR3 DNA reads as TGTGCCTGGAGTGTTAGCTACGAGCAGTACTTC. Protein sequence: CAWSVSYEQYF.

This clonotype occurred many times. The V and J genes are TRBV6-5 and TRBJ2-7; 9 bases are a match to TRBD2. V lost 8 bases, J lost 2 bases, and 10 bases stayed unmatched. The CDR3 totals 15 residues. Germline V CDR1 and CDR2: MNHEY, SVGAGI. The CDR3 reads CASAVSGGGAYEQYF. The CDR3, as DNA: TGTGCCAGCGCCGTTAGCGGCGGGGGGGCCTACGAGCAGTACTTC.

The gene calls are TRBV11-3 and TRBJ2-1, with 8 bases that match TRBD1. Germline assignment: CDR1 SGHNT and CDR2 YENEEA. The V gene end was trimmed by 1 base and the J gene end by 7 bases; junction bases not matched to a gene: 6. The CDR3 sequence is 15 residues long. CDR3 in amino acids: CASSLVAGGMNEQFF. CDR3 nucleotide sequence: TGTGCCAGCAGCTTAGTGGCAGGGGGCATGAATGAGCAGTTCTTC.

This clonotype was found many times. This sequence joins TRBV18 and TRBJ1-2, with D perhaps TRBD1 (5 bases). The V gene's germline CDR1 is KGHSH and CDR2 LQKENI. This CDR3 spans 16 amino acids. Trimming took 3 bases from V and 8 from J, leaving 22 bases between them. CDR3 coding DNA: TGTGCCAGCTCACCCCAGGCCCAGGGATCAAGGGGCGGCTACACCTTC. It specifies CASSPQAQGSRGGYTF.

This clonotype was seen many times. This sequence joins TRBV7-9 and TRBJ2-3; no clear D. The CDR3 is 15 residues long. CDR1 and CDR2 from the germline V gene are SEHNR and FQNEAQ (reference sequence). The V end was cut by 5 bases, the J end by 5 bases, with 17 bases between. The CDR3 DNA follows: TGTGCCAGCAGCCTCGTCAATCAGCCCGGAGATACGCAGTATTTT. Protein: CASSLVNQPGDTQYF.

This clonotype was found a few times. The V call is TRBV20-1, the J call TRBJ2-7, with 9 bases matching TRBD1. The germline V gene has CDR1 DFQATT and CDR2 SNEGSKA (reference sequence). The CDR3 is 12 residues long. V lost 6 bases to trimming and J lost 4 bases; unmatched junction nucleotides: 4. CDR3: CSAWDRAYEQYF. The CDR3, as DNA: TGCAGTGCCTGGGACAGGGCTTACGAGCAGTACTTC.

This clonotype has a count of ten or more. The J gene is TRBJ1-1, the V gene TRBV7-3; no reliable D call. In germline, CDR1 is SGHTA, CDR2 FQGTGA. The CDR3 covers 15 residues. The V and J ends lost 6 bases and 1 base respectively, with 15 bases between them. CDR3 amino acids: CASSKDGWENTEAFF. For the CDR3, the DNA is TGTGCCAGCAGTAAGGACGGTTGGGAGAACACTGAAGCTTTCTTT.

J is TRBJ1-5 and V is TRBV9; D may be TRBD1 (6 bases). With 3 bases removed from V and 4 bases from J, the gap between germline ends came to 11 bases. CDR3 length equals 14 residues. Germline V gene sequence: CDR1 SGDLS, CDR2 YYNGEE. The CDR3 spells CASSAGDLNQPQHF. For the CDR3, the DNA is TGTGCCAGCAGCGCAGGGGACCTTAATCAGCCCCAGCATTTT.

The V gene is TRBV6-1, the J gene TRBJ1-1; the D is unclear. The CDR3 length is 13 residues. Germline V gene lookup returns CDR1 MNHNS and CDR2 SASEGT. V lost 0 bases and J 3 bases, leaving 5 bases between the germline ends. The CDR3 DNA sequence: TGTGCCAGCAGTGAAGCGAAAGACACTGAAGCTTTCTTT. It codes for CASSEAKDTEAFF.

This clonotype was found many times. This rearrangement joins TRBV6-6 to TRBJ1-6, with D hard to call. The CDR3 extends over 13 amino acids. Looked up from germline, CDR1 is MNHNY and CDR2 is SVGAGI (reference sequence). V was clipped by 6 bases and J by 18 bases, with 21 bases between them. CDR3 sequence: CASSYRAPLVTHF. For the CDR3, the DNA is TGTGCCAGCAGCTATCGGGCTCCACTTGTAACCCACTTT.

This rearrangement joins TRBV6-6 to TRBJ2-3; D gene unclear. The germline V and J ends were trimmed by 2 bases and 4 bases, with 13 bases remaining between them. The CDR3 covers 15 residues. The V gene's germline CDR1 is MNHNY and CDR2 SVGAGI (reference sequence). The CDR3 DNA sequence: TGTGCCAGCAGTTACGGTGCCGAATGGGCAGATACGCAGTATTTT. It codes for CASSYGAEWADTQYF.

Many counts were recorded for this clonotype. The rearrangement joins TRBV12-3 or TRBV12-4 to TRBJ2-7; D may be TRBD1 (6 bases). V was trimmed by 10 bases and J by 5 bases, leaving 15 bases between them. This CDR3 is built from 12 residues. For the CDR3, the DNA is TGTGCCACCGCCCGTGGACAGAACGAGCAGTACTTC. The encoded protein is CATARGQNEQYF.

This clonotype occurred many times. The rearrangement links TRBV20-1 to TRBJ2-5, with a possible D match to TRBD2 (6 bases). Germline CDR1 reads DFQATT; CDR2 reads SNEGSKA (reference sequence). This CDR3 has 13 amino acids. V gave up 7 bases and J gave up 2 bases, with 14 bases separating them. In DNA, the CDR3 is TGCAGTGTCGGGGGTTCGGGTCAAGAGACCCAGTACTTC. This encodes CSVGGSGQETQYF.

This clonotype turned up a few times. For the CDR3, the DNA is TGTGCCAGTAGTATCACCGGGACAGGGGGGTATGAGCAGTTCTTC. It yields the protein CASSITGTGGYEQFF. The gene calls are TRBV19 and TRBJ2-1, with 11 nucleotides matching TRBD1. V shed 3 bases and J 8 bases; nucleotides not matched to a gene: 6. In germline, CDR1 is LNHDA, CDR2 SQIVND (reference sequence). The CDR3 contains 15 residues.

This clonotype came up a few times. The chain uses TRBV1 and TRBJ2-2. TRBV1 is noted as a pseudogene. This CDR3 is built from 15 residues. Here the CDR3 DNA reads TGCACCAGCAGCCAAGTTGCCAGGCCCACCGGGGAGCTGTTTTTT. It translates to CTSSQVARPTGELFF.

The V call is TRBV11-2, the J call TRBJ2-1, with TRBD1 matching over 8 bases. The CDR3 has 14 residues. V gave up 5 bases and J gave up 8 bases; unmatched junction bases: 8. Germline-derived CDR1 and CDR2 are SGHAT and FQNNGV. CDR3 sequence (DNA): TGTGCCAGCAGCCCAAGGGACAGGTACGATGAGCAGTTCTTC. It is translated as CASSPRDRYDEQFF.

This clonotype was observed at least ten times. V usage is TRBV20-1 and J usage is TRBJ1-4, with unresolved D. V lost 6 bases and J 8 bases, leaving 16 bases between the germline ends. The CDR3 spans 13 residues. Germline-derived CDR1 and CDR2 are DFQATT and SNEGSKA (reference sequence). The CDR3 nucleotides are TGCAGTGCGGCGGCCAGTTATGGGGAAAAACTGTTTTTT. Translation: CSAAASYGEKLFF.

The gene calls are TRBV29-1 and TRBJ1-4; TRBD1 is a possible D gene (5 bases). Trimming removed 5 bases from V and 7 bases from J, with 11 bases in between. Germline-derived CDR1 and CDR2 are SQVTM and ANQGSEA. The CDR3 has 12 amino acids. The CDR3 loop reads CSVPGLGEKLFF. CDR3 sequence (DNA): TGCAGCGTTCCAGGGTTGGGTGAAAAACTGTTTTTT.

This clonotype was detected many times. The V and J genes are TRBV5-6 and TRBJ2-3; no clear D. Trimming pared 0 bases from V and 3 bases from J, leaving 5 bases between. CDR1 and CDR2 from the germline V gene are SGHDT and YYEEEE. This CDR3 contains 13 residues. CDR3 loop: CASSLVATDTQYF. CDR3 bases: TGTGCCAGCAGCTTGGTGGCTACAGATACGCAGTATTTT.

The rearrangement joins TRBV7-9 to TRBJ2-3, with 7 positions matching TRBD1. Trimming took 5 bases from V and 8 from J; bases not matched to a gene: 10. The CDR3 length is 14 residues. The V gene's germline CDR1 is SEHNR and CDR2 FQNEAQ (reference sequence). The CDR3 nucleotides read TGTGCCAGCAGCAACCTCCAACAGGGGCCTACGCAGTATTTT. The encoded protein is CASSNLQQGPTQYF.

This clonotype has at least ten counts. The chain carries TRBV7-9 and TRBJ2-6; a possible D gene is TRBD1 (5 bases). The CDR3 is made up of 20 amino acids. V gave up 1 base and J gave up 1 base, with 20 bases separating them. The germline CDR1 and CDR2 sequences are SEHNR and FQNEAQ (reference sequence). This CDR3 reads CASSLGGVVDKGSGANVLTF. CDR3 nucleotide sequence: TGTGCCAGCAGCTTAGGTGGTGTCGTGGACAAGGGATCTGGGGCCAACGTCCTGACTTTC.

Many counts were recorded for this clonotype. The gene calls are TRBV20-1 and TRBJ1-4; maybe TRBD1 (5 bases). The germline CDR1 and CDR2 sequences are DFQATT and SNEGSKA (reference sequence). The CDR3 totals 14 residues. V shed 0 bases and J shed 8 bases, with 13 bases lying between them. The DNA for the CDR3 is TGCAGTGCTAGAGAGGGAGGGGTGGACGAAAAACTGTTTTTT. This encodes CSAREGGVDEKLFF.

The chain employs TRBV7-8 and TRBJ1-2, with 8 bases identical to TRBD1. Germline CDR1 and CDR2: SGHVS and FQNEAQ. The CDR3 covers 15 residues. V lost 1 base, J lost 6 bases, and 7 bases stayed unmatched. CDR3 region: CASSLGYPDRDGYTF. CDR3 sequence (DNA): TGTGCCAGCAGCTTAGGGTACCCGGACAGGGATGGCTACACCTTC.

The chain joins TRBV29-1 to TRBJ2-7, with D possibly being TRBD1 (6 bases). Germline CDR1 SQVTM, CDR2 ANQGSEA. CDR3 length: 15 residues. V lost 0 bases, J lost 3 bases, and 15 bases lay in between. Here the CDR3 reads CSVEDAAGEYYEQYF. The DNA for the CDR3 is TGCAGCGTTGAAGACGCGGCAGGGGAGTACTACGAGCAGTACTTC.

This clonotype was seen repeatedly, ten times or more. The chain recombines TRBV27 with TRBJ2-5, with 7 bases aligning to TRBD2. The CDR3 runs to 13 residues. V trimming: 8 bases; J trimming: 5 bases; junction bases outside the gene matches: 8. Germline loops: CDR1 MNHEY, CDR2 SMNVEV (reference sequence). This CDR3 is CASGWLGGETQYF. The CDR3 coding sequence is TGTGCCAGCGGATGGCTGGGAGGGGAGACCCAGTACTTC.